This T cell receptor (beta chain) stems from a study of blood T cell repertoires in COVID-19 (dated by TCRdb to the early 2020s). General notes on the study: Samples from collaborators originated in the United States, Italy and Spain and spanned both the acute and convalescent phases of COVID-19. Deeply sampled blood TCRbeta repertoires from subjects exposed to, actively infected with, or recovered from COVID-19 were included in the dataset. Nearly every sample came with metadata listing a de-identified subject ID, COVID-19 status, age in years and sex. The prospective study material was composed of cDNA or gDNA derived from T cells, B-cell-depleted T cells, or PBMCs. The repertoires were released in a freely available public database intended as a resource for research on the immune response to SARS-CoV-2. The samples were drawn from two sources: the first 160 participants of the ongoing ImmuneRACE study, and fewer than 1,500 subjects contributed by 6 global collaborators. Where available, HLA class I and class II types were obtained from metadata supplied by the sample provider rather than from assay-based typing. Findings and caveats that apply to the study as a whole: How much clinical and demographic metadata was included differed by source and by participant, and the metadata was provided uncurated.

Samples from volunteer blood donors who had recovered from COVID-19 were contributed by a second Seattle source. Whole blood was collected in K2EDTA tubes by collaborating institutions according to the institutions' own protocols. For TCRbeta analysis, collaborator samples were shipped as frozen whole blood, as isolated PBMCs, or as DNA extracted from either sample type. The germline V gene (reference sequence) gives CDR1 as LGHDT and CDR2 as YNNKEL. Relative to germline, V is 4 bases shorter and J is 3 bases shorter, with 21 bases between their ends. From the cysteine through the phenylalanine, the CDR3 covers 17 amino acids. The sequence is cut down to CDR3 DNA, 51 bases in frame from base 1. TCRbeta CDR3 regions were amplified from genomic DNA using the immunoSEQ Assay, a bias-controlled multiplex PCR. In the paper's pipeline: The number of nucleated cells in each sample was estimated by amplification of reference gene primers within the assay. To quantify the absolute abundance of each unique TCRbeta CDR3 rearrangement, sequence reads were collapsed and filtered. For each sample, productive Simpson clonality was calculated as the square root of Simpson's diversity index across productive rearrangements. This is the immuneACCESS table as TCRdb keeps it, with only in-frame sequences that have V and J called. A part of the clones is gone; compared with another copy, unresolved V genes explain less than half, and the rest is unexplained. V and J calls and clone size are copied from that table; D and trimming were computed from the DNA. The sample table records about 250,000 clones; approximately 89% of these occur just once. In total, the top ten clones hold about 4.6% of the sample.

A note on this clone: Its antigen specificity is not known. One base away there is no much larger clone; base qualities are not given.

Sequences were obtained from peripheral blood. This clonotype was sampled from a woman in her forties who had recovered from COVID-19. The sequence links TRBV3-1 (or the pseudogene TRBV3-2) to TRBJ1-2; TRBD1 might be the D gene, on 5 matching bases. For the CDR3, the sequence is CASSLGGRAGPDYGYTF. The bases read TGTGCCAGCAGCCTGGGCGGCAGGGCGGGACCGGACTATGGCTACACCTTC.